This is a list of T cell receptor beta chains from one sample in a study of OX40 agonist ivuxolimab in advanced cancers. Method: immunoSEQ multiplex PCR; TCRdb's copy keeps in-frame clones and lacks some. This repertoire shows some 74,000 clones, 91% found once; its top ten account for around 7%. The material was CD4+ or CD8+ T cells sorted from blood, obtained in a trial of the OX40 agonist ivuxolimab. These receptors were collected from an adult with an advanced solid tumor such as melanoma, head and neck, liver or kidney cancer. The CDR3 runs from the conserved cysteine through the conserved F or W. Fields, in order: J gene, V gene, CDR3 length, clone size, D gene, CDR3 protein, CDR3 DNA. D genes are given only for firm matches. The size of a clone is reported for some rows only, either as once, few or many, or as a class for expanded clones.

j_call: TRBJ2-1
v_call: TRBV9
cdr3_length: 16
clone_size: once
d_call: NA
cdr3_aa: CASSVAEGGGYNEQFF
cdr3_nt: TGTGCCAGCAGCGTAGCGGAGGGAGGAGGGTACAATGAGCAGTTCTTC

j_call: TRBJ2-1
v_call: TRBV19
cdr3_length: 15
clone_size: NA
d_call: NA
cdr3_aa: CASSIGQNSYNEQFF
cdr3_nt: TGTGCCAGTAGTATAGGACAGAACTCCTACAATGAGCAGTTCTTC

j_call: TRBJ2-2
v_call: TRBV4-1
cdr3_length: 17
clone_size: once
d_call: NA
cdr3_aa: CASSNSGRMANTGELFF
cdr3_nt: TGCGCCAGCAGTAACAGCGGTCGTATGGCGAACACCGGGGAGCTGTTTTTT

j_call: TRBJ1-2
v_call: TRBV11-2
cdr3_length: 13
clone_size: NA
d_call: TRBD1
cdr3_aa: CASSLAPGGGYTF
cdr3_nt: TGTGCCAGCAGCTTAGCCCCAGGGGGTGGCTACACCTTC

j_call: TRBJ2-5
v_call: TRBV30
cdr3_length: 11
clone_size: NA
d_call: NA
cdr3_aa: CAWSFEETQYF
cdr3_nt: TGTGCCTGGAGTTTTGAAGAGACCCAGTACTTC

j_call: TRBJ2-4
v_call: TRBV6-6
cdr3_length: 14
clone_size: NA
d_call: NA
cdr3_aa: CASSYSQRGDIQYF
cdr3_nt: TGTGCCAGCAGTTACTCGCAACGAGGGGACATTCAGTACTTC

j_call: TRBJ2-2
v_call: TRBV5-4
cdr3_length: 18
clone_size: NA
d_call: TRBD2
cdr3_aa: CASSLPGLAGGSTGELFF
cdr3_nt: TGTGCCAGCAGCTTACCGGGACTAGCGGGAGGGAGTACCGGGGAGCTGTTTTTT

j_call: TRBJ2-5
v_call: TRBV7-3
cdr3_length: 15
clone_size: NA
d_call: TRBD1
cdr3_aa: CASSLNAQGVETQYF
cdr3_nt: TGTGCCAGCAGCTTAAATGCACAGGGGGTTGAGACCCAGTACTTC

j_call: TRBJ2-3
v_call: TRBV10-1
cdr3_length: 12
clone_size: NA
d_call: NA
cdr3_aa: CASSESGDTQYF
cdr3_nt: TGCGCCAGCAGTGAGTCGGGAGATACGCAGTATTTT

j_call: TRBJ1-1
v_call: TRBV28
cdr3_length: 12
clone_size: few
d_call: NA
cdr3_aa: CASRIQYTEAFF
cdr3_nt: TGTGCCAGCAGGATACAGTACACTGAAGCTTTCTTT

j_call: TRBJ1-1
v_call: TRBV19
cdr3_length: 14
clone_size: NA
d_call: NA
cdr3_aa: CASSPLTGNTEAFF
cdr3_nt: TGTGCCAGTAGTCCTCTAACGGGTAACACTGAAGCTTTCTTT

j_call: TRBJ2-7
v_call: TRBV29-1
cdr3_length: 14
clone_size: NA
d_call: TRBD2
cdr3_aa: CSVGSMGGMREQYF
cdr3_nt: TGCAGCGTTGGTTCTATGGGGGGGATGAGAGAGCAGTACTTC

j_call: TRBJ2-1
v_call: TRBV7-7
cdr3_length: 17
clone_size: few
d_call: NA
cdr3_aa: CASSPGTGPSSYNEQFF
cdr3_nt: TGTGCTAGCAGCCCAGGGACTGGGCCGAGCTCCTACAATGAGCAGTTCTTC

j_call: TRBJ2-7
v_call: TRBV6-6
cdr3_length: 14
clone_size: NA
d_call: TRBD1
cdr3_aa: CASRRGQVSYEQYF
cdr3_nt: TGTGCCAGCAGACGGGGACAGGTATCCTACGAGCAGTACTTC

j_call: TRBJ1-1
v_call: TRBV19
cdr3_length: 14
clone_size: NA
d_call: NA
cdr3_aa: CASISIRMNTEAFF
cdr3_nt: TGTGCCAGTATCTCGATCCGAATGAACACTGAAGCTTTCTTT

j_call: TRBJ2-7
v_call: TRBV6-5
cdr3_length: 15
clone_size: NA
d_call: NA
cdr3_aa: CASSYTGPKGREQYF
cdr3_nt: TGTGCCAGCAGTTACACCGGACCCAAGGGCCGCGAGCAGTACTTC

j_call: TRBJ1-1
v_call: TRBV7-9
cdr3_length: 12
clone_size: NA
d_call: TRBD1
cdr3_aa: CASSLKQGAAFF
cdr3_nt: TGTGCCAGCAGCTTAAAACAGGGGGCTGCTTTCTTT

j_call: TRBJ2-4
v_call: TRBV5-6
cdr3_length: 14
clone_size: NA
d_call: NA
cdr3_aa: CASSLYLAKNIQYF
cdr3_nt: TGTGCCAGCAGCTTATATCTAGCCAAAAACATTCAGTACTTC

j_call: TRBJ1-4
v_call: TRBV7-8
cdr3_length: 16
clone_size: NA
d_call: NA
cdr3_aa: CASSLVVVQGGEKLFF
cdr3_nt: TGTGCCAGCAGCTTAGTTGTTGTACAGGGTGGTGAAAAACTGTTTTTT

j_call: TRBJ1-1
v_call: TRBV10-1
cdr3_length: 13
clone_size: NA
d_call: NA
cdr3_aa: CASSEGGNTEAFF
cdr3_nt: TGCGCCAGCAGTGAAGGGGGTAACACTGAAGCTTTCTTT

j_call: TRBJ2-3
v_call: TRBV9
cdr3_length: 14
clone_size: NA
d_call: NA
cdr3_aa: CASSAGLGVNTQYF
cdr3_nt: TGTGCCAGCAGCGCAGGACTGGGGGTAAATACGCAGTATTTT

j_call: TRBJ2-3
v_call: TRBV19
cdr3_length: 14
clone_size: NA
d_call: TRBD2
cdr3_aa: CASSLADYTDTQYF
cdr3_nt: TGTGCCAGTTCGCTAGCGGATTACACAGATACGCAGTATTTT

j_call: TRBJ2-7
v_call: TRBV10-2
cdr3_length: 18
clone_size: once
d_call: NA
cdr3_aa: CASSQLHSGFRRSYEQYF
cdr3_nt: TGCGCCAGCAGCCAACTCCACTCCGGGTTTAGACGCTCCTACGAGCAGTACTTC

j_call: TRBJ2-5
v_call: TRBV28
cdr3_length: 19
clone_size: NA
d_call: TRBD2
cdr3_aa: CASSLYIPGLAGGGKTQYF
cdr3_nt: TGTGCCAGCAGTTTATATATCCCGGGACTAGCGGGGGGAGGCAAGACCCAGTACTTC

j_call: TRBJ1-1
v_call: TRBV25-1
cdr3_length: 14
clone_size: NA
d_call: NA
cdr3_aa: CASRGGGRYTEAFF
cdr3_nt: TGTGCCAGCCGAGGAGGGGGAAGGTACACTGAAGCTTTCTTT

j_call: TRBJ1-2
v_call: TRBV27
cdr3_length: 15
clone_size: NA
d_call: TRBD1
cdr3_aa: CASSPPGQGGNGYTF
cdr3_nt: TGTGCCAGCAGTCCACCAGGACAGGGGGGTAATGGCTACACCTTC

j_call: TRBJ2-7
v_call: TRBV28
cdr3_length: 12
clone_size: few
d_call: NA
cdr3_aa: CASSLLRGEQYF
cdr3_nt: TGTGCCAGCAGTTTACTACGCGGCGAGCAGTACTTC

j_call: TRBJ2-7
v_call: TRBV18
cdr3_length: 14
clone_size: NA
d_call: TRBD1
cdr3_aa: CASSRGQQTDEQYF
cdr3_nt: TGTGCCAGCTCACGGGGACAGCAAACAGACGAGCAGTACTTC

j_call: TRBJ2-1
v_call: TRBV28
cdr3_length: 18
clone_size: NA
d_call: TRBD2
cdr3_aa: CASSLPGLAGAGGNEQFF
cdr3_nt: TGTGCCAGCAGTTTGCCGGGACTAGCGGGAGCCGGTGGGAATGAGCAGTTCTTC

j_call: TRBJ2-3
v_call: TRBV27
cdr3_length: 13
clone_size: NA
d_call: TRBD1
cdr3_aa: CASSFRQGYTQYF
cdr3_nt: TGTGCCAGCAGTTTCAGACAGGGTTATACGCAGTATTTT

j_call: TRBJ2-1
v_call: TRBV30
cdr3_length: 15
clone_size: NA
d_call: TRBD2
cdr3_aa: CAWSVRAGVINEQFF
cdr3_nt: TGTGCCTGGAGTGTACGGGCGGGAGTAATCAATGAGCAGTTCTTC

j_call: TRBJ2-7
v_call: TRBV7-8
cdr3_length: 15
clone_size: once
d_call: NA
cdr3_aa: CASSPRRNTQWEQYF
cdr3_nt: TGTGCCAGCAGCCCTAGGAGGAACACCCAGTGGGAGCAGTACTTC

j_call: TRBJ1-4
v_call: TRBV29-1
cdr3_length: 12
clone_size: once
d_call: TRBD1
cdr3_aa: CSVRGGNEKLFF
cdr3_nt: TGCAGCGTTAGAGGGGGCAATGAAAAACTGTTTTTT

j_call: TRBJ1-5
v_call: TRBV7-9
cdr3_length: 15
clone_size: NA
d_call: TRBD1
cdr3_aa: CASSPGAGGNQPQHF
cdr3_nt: TGTGCCAGCAGCCCCGGGGCAGGGGGAAATCAGCCCCAGCATTTT

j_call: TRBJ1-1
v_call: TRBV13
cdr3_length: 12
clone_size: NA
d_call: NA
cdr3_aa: CASSLMGTEAFF
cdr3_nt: TGTGCCAGCAGCTTAATGGGCACTGAAGCTTTCTTT

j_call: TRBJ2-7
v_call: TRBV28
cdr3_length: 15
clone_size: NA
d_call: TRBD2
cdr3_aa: CASSGSGSRSYEQYF
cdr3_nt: TGTGCCAGCAGTGGTAGCGGGAGCAGATCCTACGAGCAGTACTTC

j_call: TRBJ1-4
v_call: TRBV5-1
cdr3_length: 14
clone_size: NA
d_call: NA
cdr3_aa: CASSLGIRNEKLFF
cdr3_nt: TGCGCCAGCAGCTTGGGTATTCGTAATGAAAAACTGTTTTTT

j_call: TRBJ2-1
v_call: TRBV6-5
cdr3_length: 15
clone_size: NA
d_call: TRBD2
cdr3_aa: CASSGVASGYNEQFF
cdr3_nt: TGTGCCAGCAGCGGAGTGGCTAGCGGATACAATGAGCAGTTCTTC

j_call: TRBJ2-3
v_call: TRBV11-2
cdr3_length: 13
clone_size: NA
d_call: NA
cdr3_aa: CASSLGGADTQYF
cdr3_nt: TGTGCCAGCAGCTTAGGAGGGGCAGATACGCAGTATTTT

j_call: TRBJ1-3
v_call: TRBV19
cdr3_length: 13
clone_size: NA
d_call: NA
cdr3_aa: CASTAWSGNTIYF
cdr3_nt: TGTGCCAGTACCGCCTGGTCTGGAAACACCATATATTTT

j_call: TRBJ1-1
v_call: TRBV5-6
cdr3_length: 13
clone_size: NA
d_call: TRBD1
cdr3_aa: CASREQGYTEAFF
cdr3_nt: TGTGCCAGCAGAGAACAGGGGTATACTGAAGCTTTCTTT

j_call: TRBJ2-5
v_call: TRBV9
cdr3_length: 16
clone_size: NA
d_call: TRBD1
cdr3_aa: CASSVTVSRGRVPQYF
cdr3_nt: TGTGCCAGCAGCGTAACTGTGTCCAGGGGGCGGGTTCCCCAGTACTTC

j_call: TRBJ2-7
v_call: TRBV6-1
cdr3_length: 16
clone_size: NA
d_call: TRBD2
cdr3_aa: CASSGRGTGGTYEQYF
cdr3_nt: TGTGCCAGCAGTGGGCGGGGCACGGGGGGGACTTACGAGCAGTACTTC

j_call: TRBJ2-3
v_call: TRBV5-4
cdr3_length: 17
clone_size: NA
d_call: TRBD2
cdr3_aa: CASSLGSLAGGTDTQYF
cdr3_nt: TGTGCCAGCAGCTTGGGGAGCCTAGCGGGGGGCACAGATACGCAGTATTTT

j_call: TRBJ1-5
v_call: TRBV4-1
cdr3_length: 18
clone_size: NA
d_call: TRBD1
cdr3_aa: CASSQERQGLGIGQPQHF
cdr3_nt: TGCGCCAGCAGCCAAGAGAGACAGGGTCTGGGAATAGGTCAGCCCCAGCATTTT

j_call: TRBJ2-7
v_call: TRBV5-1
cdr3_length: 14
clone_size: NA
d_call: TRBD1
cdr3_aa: CASSTTGYGYEQYF
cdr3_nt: TGCGCCAGCAGTACGACAGGGTACGGCTACGAGCAGTACTTC

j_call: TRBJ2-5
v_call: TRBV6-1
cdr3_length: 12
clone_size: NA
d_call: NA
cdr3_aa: CASKANQETQYF
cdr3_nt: TGTGCCAGCAAGGCCAACCAAGAGACCCAGTACTTC

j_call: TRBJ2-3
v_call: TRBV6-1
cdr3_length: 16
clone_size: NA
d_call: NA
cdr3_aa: CASSGGVGGSTDTQYF
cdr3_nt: TGTGCCAGCAGTGGAGGAGTTGGGGGAAGCACAGATACGCAGTATTTT

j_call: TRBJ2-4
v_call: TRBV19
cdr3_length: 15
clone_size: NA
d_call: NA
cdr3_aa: CAKLGGDRLSFYPYF
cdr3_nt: TGTGCCAAACTGGGGGGGGACAGGTTATCCTTCTATCCGTACTTC

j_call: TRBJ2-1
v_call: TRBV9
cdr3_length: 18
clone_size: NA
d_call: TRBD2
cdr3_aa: CASSVERLAGGSYNEQFF
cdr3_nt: TGTGCCAGCAGCGTAGAGAGACTAGCGGGAGGGAGTTACAATGAGCAGTTCTTC

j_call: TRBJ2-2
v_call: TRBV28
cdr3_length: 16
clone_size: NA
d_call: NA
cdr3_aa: CASTSAGQGYTGELFF
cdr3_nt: TGTGCCAGCACTAGTGCGGGGCAGGGGTACACCGGGGAGCTGTTTTTT

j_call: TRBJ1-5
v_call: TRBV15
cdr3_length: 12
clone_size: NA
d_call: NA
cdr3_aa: CATSRPNQPQHF
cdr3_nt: TGTGCCACCAGCAGACCAAATCAGCCCCAGCATTTT